This TCR beta chain was identified in a study of OX40 agonist ivuxolimab in advanced cancers. Turning to the study itself: Ivuxolimab doses were 0.01, 0.1, 0.3, 1.5, 3 or 10 mg/kg every 2 weeks. Antecedent anti-PD-1, anti-PD-L1 or anti-CTLA-4 therapy was permissible, with roughly 36% having received some. Study results and caveats: CD4+ and CD8+ blood T cells expanded clonally by week 6 at 0.1 to 3.0 mg/kg. The antigens recognized by the expanded peripheral T cells, that is their antigen specificity, were not determined.

Trimming pared 6 bases from V and 9 bases from J, leaving 24 bases between. This CDR3 contains 17 residues. Germline V gene lookup returns CDR1 LNHDA and CDR2 SQIVND (reference sequence). Here immunoSEQ multiplex PCR was the method, and the copy in TCRdb shows in-frame clones only, minus some. Of over 90,000 clones listed, 85% to 90% are singletons. Of note for this clone: The target antigen is unknown. In the same sample, other DNA sequences code for this CDR3.

This sample comprised CD4+ or CD8+ T cells sorted from blood, obtained in a trial of the OX40 agonist ivuxolimab. The chain couples TRBV19 to TRBJ1-6; perhaps TRBD1 as D (6 bases). The clonotype was recovered from an adult with an advanced solid tumor such as melanoma, head and neck, liver or kidney cancer. CDR3 sequence: CASSYRRRGAERSPLHF. Here the CDR3 DNA reads TGTGCCAGTAGCTACCGCCGACGGGGGGCAGAGCGTTCACCCCTCCACTTT.